This entry features one TCR beta chain sequence. Libraries were prepared by immunoSEQ multiplex PCR; TCRdb keeps only in-frame clonotypes and omits some of them. The profile shows 2,500,000 or so clones, over 85% of them singletons. CDR3 size: 14 residues. V shed 3 bases, J shed 11 bases, and the junction held 12 bases outside the gene matches. Germline CDR1 is LNHDA and CDR2 is SQIVND (reference sequence). The record originates from a study of shared clonotypes between healthy human individuals. Study context: Donors consisted of a couple of women and a few men between 18 and 49.

The rearrangement joins TRBV19 to TRBJ1-2; 7 nucleotides line up with TRBD1. The receptor was derived from a man in his late teens or twenties in good health. The sequencing input was naive CD4+ T cells sorted from blood. Subset given: CD45RA+ positively selected. The CDR3 reads CASSIRGTEPPYTF. The DNA for the CDR3 is TGTGCCAGTAGTATTCGGGGGACAGAACCCCCTTACACCTTC.